A single sample gave rise to the 2 T cell receptor beta chains below, sequenced in a study of human thymus T cells. The table came from immunoSEQ multiplex PCR; TCRdb's copy has only in-frame clones and leaves some out. The sample records 100,000 to 150,000 clones, around 94% being singletons. Surgeons resected thymus tissue during corrective heart surgery. Sequenced input: thymus tissue. All receptors come from a boy under three years old with a congenital heart defect but otherwise immunologically healthy.

This sequence joins TRBV10-3 and TRBJ1-4; the match to TRBD1 covers 9 bases. CDR3 length: 14 residues. Germline V CDR1 and CDR2: ENHRY, SYGVKD. The V segment lost 5 bases and the J segment 6 bases; nucleotides outside the gene matches: 4. CDR3 residues: CAISSGTGYEKLFF. Here the CDR3 DNA reads TGTGCCATCAGTTCCGGGACAGGGTATGAAAAACTGTTTTTT.

The genes are TRBV5-5 and TRBJ2-1, with TRBD2 matching 11 bases. This CDR3 spans 15 amino acids. Germline CDR1 reads SGHKS; CDR2 reads YYEKEE (reference sequence). Losses at the gene ends were 3 bases for V and 5 bases for J; bases not matched to a gene: 4. The CDR3 DNA follows: TGTGCCAGCAGCTGGAGACTAGCGGGGAACAATGAGCAGTTCTTC. The encoded protein is CASSWRLAGNNEQFF.